Listed below are T cell receptor beta chains from one sample, sequenced in a study of tumor-infiltrating lymphocytes in oesophageal squamous cell carcinoma. One entry per CDR3 protein results from TCRdb running MiXCR on the PCR reads. The sample has about 22,000 distinct CDR3 sequences; more than 35% are singletons. The sample taken for sequencing was esophageal tumor tissue. The receptors were sampled from a male donor with esophageal squamous cell carcinoma. Each CDR3 is given with its conserved first and last residue. Each record gives: V gene, J gene, clone size, D gene, CDR3 DNA, CDR3 protein. D genes are given only for firm matches. Clone size is given as once, few, many or a size class.

v_call: TRBV7-6; j_call: TRBJ2-7; clone_size: once; d_call: NA; cdr3_nt: TGTGCCAGCAGCCCAGAAGAGGCGCGGGATATCTACAATGAGCAGTACTTC; cdr3_aa: CASSPEEARDIYNEQYF